The 2 T cell receptor beta chains reported below all come from one sample, sequenced in a study of vaccination and CD4 T cells after COVID-19. The Oncomine TCR Beta short-read assay was applied to DNA of cultured CD4+ T cells. Each CDR3 protein gets one entry after TCRdb re-called the PCR reads with MiXCR. The data show 4,000 to 5,000 distinct CDR3 sequences, with 37% seen just once and 50% to 70% held by the top ten. The treatment is: approximately 9-day PBMC culture with coronavirus spike peptide pools or control peptides (ViraFEST assay). Their antigen targets remain unknown. The specimen was CD4+ T cells from blood, cultured in vitro, collected after SARS-CoV-2 vaccination. The receptors come from a human donor who had recovered from COVID-19.

The rearrangement links TRBV30 to TRBJ1-1, with D unresolved. CDR1 and CDR2 (germline): GTSNPN, SVGIG (reference sequence). The CDR3 totals 13 residues. V lost 3 bases and J lost 0, with 8 bases in between. The DNA for the CDR3 is TGTGCCTGGAGGAAATTCCTGAACACTGAAGCTTTCTTT. As protein: CAWRKFLNTEAFF. The entire variable domain, with the rest obtained from reference TRBV30 and TRBJ1-1, is as follows: SQTIHQWPATLVQPVGSPLSLECTVEGTSNPNLYWYRQAAGRGLQLLFYSVGIGQISSEVPQNLSASRPQDRQFILSSKKLLLSDSGFYLCAWRKFLNTEAFFGQGTRLTVV.

This clonotype was seen more than once but under ten times. J is TRBJ1-2 and V is TRBV19; a weak D match, TRBD1 (6 bases). CDR3 length: 14 amino acids. The V end was cut by 5 bases, the J end by 6 bases, with 16 bases between. The V gene's germline CDR1 is LNHDA and CDR2 SQIVND (reference sequence). The CDR3 reads CASSGTGTRHGYTF. CDR3 sequence (DNA): TGTGCCAGTAGTGGAACCGGGACACGTCATGGCTACACCTTC.